The source of this T cell receptor (beta chain) is a study of T-cell memory formation after mild COVID-19. Study information: The TCR clusters were mostly specific to one donor. Findings and caveats of the study: Clones that contracted clustered mainly in CM and EM if CD4+ and in EMRA if CD8+. Among clones contracting day 15 to 85, CD4/CD8 was balanced, whereas later expanders leaned CD4+.

The length of the CDR3 is 15 residues. The germline V gene has CDR1 DFQATT and CDR2 SNEGSKA (reference sequence). The ends were cut back, 0 bases at V and 2 bases at J, with 12 bases in the middle. Many counts were recorded for this clonotype. Its antigen is unknown. Barcoded TCR alpha and TCR beta cDNA libraries with UMIs came from 5'RACE using constant-segment primers. Each CDR3 protein gets one entry after TCRdb re-called the 5' RACE reads with MiXCR. The data contain under 300,000 distinct CDR3 sequences, 16% of them singletons. The TCR was taken from a man aged 18 to 30 who had mild COVID-19 (a few samples of this study predate the infection). Cell type and time point are not known. The rearrangement joins TRBV20-1 to TRBJ2-3, with D possibly being TRBD2 (5 bases). Sequencing input: PBMCs or a T cell subset sorted from them (not recorded which). The CDR3 coding sequence is TGCAGTGCTAGAGACCGACTATTGCCCACAGATACGCAGTATTTT. Encoded protein: CSARDRLLPTDTQYF.